A single sample gave rise to the 5 T cell receptor beta chains below, sequenced in a study of response to subunit inactivated influenza vaccine (dated by TCRdb to 2017 to 2018). Libraries were constructed by RT-PCR. Instrument on record: Illumina HiSeq 2500. TCRdb passed the public sequencing reads through fastp at Q25 and MiXCR, retaining productive beta sequences. One record per CDR3 amino acid sequence lists the most common genes and DNA. This sample lists hundreds of thousands of distinct CDR3 sequences; roughly 11% were detected once. The ten largest account for 10% to 15% of the sample. The time point tag for this specimen amounts to: 45 to 55 days after influenza vaccine administration. This material consisted of PBMCs from blood, taken about 40 days after vaccination. The receptors derive from a man aged 45-65 years who received an inactivated influenza vaccine. Donor details come from another sample of the same person, matched by shared clones.

This chain joins TRBV20-1 and TRBJ2-2; 7 bases are shared with TRBD2. CDR1 is DFQATT and CDR2 is SNEGSKA in the germline V gene (reference sequence). The CDR3 length is 13 residues. V shed 5 bases and J 5 bases; nucleotides not matched to a gene: 5. DNA for the CDR3: TGCAGTGCTGGGCGGGGGTATACCGGGGAGCTGTTTTTT. It encodes CSAGRGYTGELFF.

The gene calls are TRBV27 and TRBJ1-2; 8 bases align to TRBD1. Germline lookup yields CDR1 MNHEY and CDR2 SMNVEV (reference sequence). The CDR3 sequence is 17 residues long. The ends lost 5 bases at V and 5 bases at J; junction bases unmatched: 16. The CDR3 coding sequence is TGTGCCAGCAGTCCTGACAGGGGCCATATCTCGAGATATGGCTACACCTTC. It translates to CASSPDRGHISRYGYTF.

This clonotype has more than one count but fewer than ten. This rearrangement joins TRBV3-1 to TRBJ2-3; 7 positions match TRBD2. CDR3 length equals 13 residues. Germline V gene data show CDR1 as LGHDT and CDR2 as YNNKEL (reference sequence). Losses at the gene ends were 4 bases for V and 11 bases for J; bases not matched to a gene: 9. The CDR3 DNA follows: TGTGCCAGCAGCCTCGGGACTATGGGTGGGCAGTATTTT. Translation: CASSLGTMGGQYF.

Many counts were recorded for this clonotype. This chain connects TRBV3-1 to TRBJ2-3; D gene unclear. Germline values: CDR1 LGHDT, CDR2 YNNKEL (reference sequence). V lost 0 bases and J 2 bases, leaving 6 bases between the germline ends. The CDR3 totals 14 residues. The CDR3 spells CASSQEANTDTQYF. The CDR3, as DNA: TGTGCCAGCAGCCAAGAGGCCAACACAGATACGCAGTATTTT.

In this sample, this clonotype turned up many times. The chain combines TRBV5-1 with TRBJ1-1; 7 nucleotides line up with TRBD1. The CDR3 length is 14 residues. The ends lost 4 bases at V and 11 bases at J; junction bases unmatched: 14. CDR1 SGHRS and CDR2 YFSETQ come from the germline V gene. CDR3: CASSLDQIGTEAFF. The CDR3 bases are TGCGCCAGCAGCCTTGACCAAATCGGGACAGAGGCTTTCTTT.